What follows are 15 T cell receptor beta chains derived from one specimen sequenced in a study of T cells in Graves' hyperthyroidism and ophthalmopathy. The CDR3 regions of TCR beta were amplified from RNA transcripts. HTBI primers were used for first-round RT-PCR of the TCR CDR3. TCRdb recomputed calls from the multiplex PCR reads with MiXCR, one row per CDR3 protein. Here the sample spans 690,000 or so distinct CDR3 sequences, roughly a sixth being singletons. The material sequenced was blood. These receptors were collected from a woman in her fifties or sixties with Graves' hyperthyroidism that later progressed to Graves' ophthalmopathy.

This clonotype was observed a few times. The CDR3 loop reads CASSYGERNSPLHF. DNA for the CDR3: TGCGCCAGCAGCTACGGTGAGAGGAATTCACCCCTCCACTTT. The V and J genes are TRBV5-1 and TRBJ1-6; D is unclear. Trimming left V 3 bases short and J 7 bases short, with 11 bases between. This CDR3 is 14 amino acids long. Per germline, CDR1 SGHRS and CDR2 YFSETQ.

This clonotype was recorded a few times. This chain uses TRBV12-3 or TRBV12-4 with TRBJ1-4; D remains ambiguous. CDR3 length: 13 residues. The V end was cut by 7 bases, the J end by 6 bases, with 12 bases between. The CDR3 nucleotides read TGTGCCAGCAATCCTCGACGGCATGAAAAACTGTTTTTT. This gives the protein CASNPRRHEKLFF.

A few counts support this clonotype. The gene calls are TRBV19 and TRBJ2-7; D is uncertain. CDR1 and CDR2 from the germline V gene are LNHDA and SQIVND (reference sequence). V lost 1 base, J lost 0 bases, and 7 bases lay in between. The CDR3 covers 14 residues. CDR3 nucleotide sequence: TGTGCCAGTAGTATAGCAGACACCTCCTACGAGCAGTACTTC. It is translated as CASSIADTSYEQYF.

This clonotype was counted only a few times. The chain recombines TRBV10-2 with TRBJ2-1, with D perhaps TRBD1 (5 bases). The CDR3 runs 13 residues. V was trimmed by 6 bases and J by 8 bases, leaving 14 bases between them. Germline CDR1 is WSHSY and CDR2 is SAAADI. Written as DNA, the CDR3 is TGCGCCAGCAGCCAGGCAGGGTACGATGAGCAGTTCTTC. Protein: CASSQAGYDEQFF.

The chain links TRBV5-1 to TRBJ2-1; TRBD2 matches at 13 bases. This CDR3 is built from 17 residues. Trimming removed 2 bases from V and 5 bases from J; junction bases left unmatched: 7. The germline V gene has CDR1 SGHRS and CDR2 YFSETQ. As DNA, the CDR3 is TGCGCCAGCAGCTTCATGGGACTAGCGGGGATCGACAATGAGCAGTTCTTC. It is translated as CASSFMGLAGIDNEQFF.

DNA of the CDR3: TGTGCCAGTACCTCCTCAACAGGTCGCCGGTGGGAAAAACTGTTTTTT. It specifies CASTSSTGRRWEKLFF. The V call is TRBV19, the J call TRBJ1-4; maybe TRBD1 (5 bases). CDR1 and CDR2 from the germline V gene are LNHDA and SQIVND (reference sequence). V was clipped by 7 bases and J by 8 bases, with 23 bases between them. The CDR3 runs to 16 residues.

There are a few counts of this clonotype. The V call is TRBV20-1, the J call TRBJ1-2; D is unclear. Trimming removed 3 bases from V and 4 bases from J, with 9 bases in between. The CDR3 contains 12 residues. Germline V gives CDR1 DFQATT, CDR2 SNEGSKA (reference sequence). CDR3 residues: CSASIGSYGYTF. DNA for the CDR3: TGCAGTGCTAGCATCGGCTCCTATGGCTACACCTTC.

The CDR3 bases are TGTGCCACCAGCCGTCGGACTAGCGGGGGGAGCTCAGATACGCAGTATTTT. Protein product: CATSRRTSGGSSDTQYF. V usage is TRBV15 and J usage is TRBJ2-3; 14 bases line up with TRBD2. Losses at the gene ends were 5 bases for V and 4 bases for J; bases not matched to a gene: 8. CDR1 is LNHNV, CDR2 YYDKDF, per germline (reference sequence). The CDR3 is made up of 17 amino acids.

This clonotype was recorded a few times. The gene calls are TRBV7-9 and TRBJ1-2; 7 nucleotides agree with TRBD1. V gave up 1 base and J gave up 2 bases; unmatched junction bases: 4. There are 15 residues in the CDR3. Germline-derived CDR1 and CDR2 are SEHNR and FQNEAQ (reference sequence). The CDR3 protein is CASSLVDRVNYGYTF. The CDR3 nucleotides read TGTGCCAGCAGCTTAGTAGACAGGGTGAACTATGGCTACACCTTC.

This chain links TRBV9 with TRBJ1-1; TRBD1 matches 8 bases. J was trimmed by 5 bases and V by 4 bases; bases with no gene match: 13. CDR1 and CDR2 from the germline V gene are SGDLS and YYNGEE. The CDR3 is 16 amino acids. CDR3 residues: CASSSRLGQGMTEAFF. The CDR3 DNA reads as TGTGCCAGCAGCTCTCGACTCGGACAGGGAATGACTGAAGCTTTCTTT.

This clonotype was detected only a few times. This chain uses TRBV6-1 with TRBJ2-1; 9 bases are a match to TRBD2. Germline V gene data show CDR1 as MNHNS and CDR2 as SASEGT. The V gene end was trimmed by 5 bases and the J gene end by 1 base; junction bases not matched to a gene: 3. The CDR3 is made up of 15 amino acids. CDR3 coding DNA: TGTGCCAGCAGTTCGCTAGCGGGGTCCTACAATGAGCAGTTCTTC. Translation: CASSSLAGSYNEQFF.

The chain has TRBV30 and TRBJ1-2; TRBD1 aligns across 7 bases. This CDR3 has 15 residues. Germline V lookup: CDR1 GTSNPN, CDR2 SVGIG (reference sequence). The V and J ends lost 0 bases and 4 bases, in that order; junction bases with no gene match: 8. This chain's CDR3 is CAWSVSLTGIYGYTF. In nucleotides, the CDR3 is TGTGCCTGGAGTGTAAGTCTGACAGGGATCTATGGCTACACCTTC.

This clonotype appeared a single time. The genes are TRBV20-1 and TRBJ2-2; 8 positions match TRBD2. The germline gives CDR1 DFQATT, CDR2 SNEGSKA (reference sequence). The CDR3 covers 15 residues. With V trimmed by 1 base and J by 5 bases, 6 bases remained unmatched. In DNA, the CDR3 is TGCAGTGCTAGAGTAGCGGGGAAAGATACCGGGGAGCTGTTTTTT. Encoded protein: CSARVAGKDTGELFF.

This clonotype occurred once. The chain links TRBV12-3 or TRBV12-4 to TRBJ2-1; possibly TRBD2 for D (6 bases). The CDR3 runs 14 residues. V shed 4 bases and J shed 7 bases, with 14 bases lying between them. The CDR3 nucleotides are TGTGCCAGCAGTTCGGACTACGTACTAAATGAGCAGTTCTTC. Translation gives CASSSDYVLNEQFF.

The chain recombines TRBV19 with TRBJ1-4, with D perhaps matching TRBD1 (6 bases). This CDR3 comprises 16 residues. V gave up 5 bases and J gave up 8 bases, with 21 bases separating them. Germline V gives CDR1 LNHDA, CDR2 SQIVND (reference sequence). CDR3 bases: TGTGCCAGTAGTCCCCCTCCAGGGGTAGATTTCGAAAAACTGTTTTTT. Translation gives CASSPPPGVDFEKLFF.